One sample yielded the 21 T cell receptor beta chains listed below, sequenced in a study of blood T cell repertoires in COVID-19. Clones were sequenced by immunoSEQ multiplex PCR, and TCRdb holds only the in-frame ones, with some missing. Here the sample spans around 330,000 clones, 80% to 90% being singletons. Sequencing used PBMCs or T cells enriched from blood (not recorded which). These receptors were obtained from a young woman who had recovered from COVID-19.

CDR3 protein: CASSPRETQYF. In nucleotides, the CDR3 is TGTGCCAGCAGTCCCAGAGAGACCCAGTACTTC. The chain employs TRBV13 and TRBJ2-5; no clear D gene. Germline V gene sequence: CDR1 PRHDT, CDR2 FYEKMQ (reference sequence). The V gene lost 6 bases and the J gene lost 4 bases, with 6 bases spanning the gap. The CDR3 runs to 11 residues.

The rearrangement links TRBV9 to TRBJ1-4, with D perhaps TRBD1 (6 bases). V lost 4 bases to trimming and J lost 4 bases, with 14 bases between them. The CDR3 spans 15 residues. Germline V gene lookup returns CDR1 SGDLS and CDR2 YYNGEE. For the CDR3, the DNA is TGTGCCAGCAGCTCCTCGACAGGTAGTAATGAAAAACTGTTTTTT. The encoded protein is CASSSSTGSNEKLFF.

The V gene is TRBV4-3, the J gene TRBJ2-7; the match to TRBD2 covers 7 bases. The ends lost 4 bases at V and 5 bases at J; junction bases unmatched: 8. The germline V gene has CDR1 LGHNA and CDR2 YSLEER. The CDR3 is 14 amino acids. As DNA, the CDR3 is TGCGCCAGCAGCCTCCGGCTAGCGGAGGACGAGCAGTACTTC. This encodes CASSLRLAEDEQYF.

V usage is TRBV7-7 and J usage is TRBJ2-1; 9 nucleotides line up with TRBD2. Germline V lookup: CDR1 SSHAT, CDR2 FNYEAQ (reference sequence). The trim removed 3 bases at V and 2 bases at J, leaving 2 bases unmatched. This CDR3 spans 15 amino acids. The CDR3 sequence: CASSLRLAAYNEQFF. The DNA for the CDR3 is TGTGCCAGCAGCTTGAGACTAGCGGCCTACAATGAGCAGTTCTTC.

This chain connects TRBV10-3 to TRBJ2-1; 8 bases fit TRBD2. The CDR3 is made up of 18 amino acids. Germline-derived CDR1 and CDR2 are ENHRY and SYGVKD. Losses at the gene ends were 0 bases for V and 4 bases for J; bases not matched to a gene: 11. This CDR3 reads CAISESPPASGPYNEQFF. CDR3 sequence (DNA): TGTGCCATCAGTGAGTCCCCACCGGCTAGCGGGCCGTACAATGAGCAGTTCTTC.

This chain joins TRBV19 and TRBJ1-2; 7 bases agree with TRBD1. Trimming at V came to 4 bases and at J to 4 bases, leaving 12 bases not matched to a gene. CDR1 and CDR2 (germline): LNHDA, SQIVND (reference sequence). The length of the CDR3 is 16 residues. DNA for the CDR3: TGTGCCAGTAGTAACCAGCAGGGGGTCCCGTCCTATGGCTACACCTTC. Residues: CASSNQQGVPSYGYTF.

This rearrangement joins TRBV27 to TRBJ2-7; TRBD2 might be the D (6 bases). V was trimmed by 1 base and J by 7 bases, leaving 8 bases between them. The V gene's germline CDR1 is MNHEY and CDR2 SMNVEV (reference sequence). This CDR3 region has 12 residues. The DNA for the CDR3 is TGTGCCAGCAGTTTATTGGGGGGAGAGCAGTACTTC. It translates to CASSLLGGEQYF.

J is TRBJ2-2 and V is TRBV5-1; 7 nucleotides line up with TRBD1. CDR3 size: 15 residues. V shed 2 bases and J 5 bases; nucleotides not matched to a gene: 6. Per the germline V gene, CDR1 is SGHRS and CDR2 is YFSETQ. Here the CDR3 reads CASSFRQGNTGELFF. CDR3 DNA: TGCGCCAGCAGCTTCAGACAGGGAAATACCGGGGAGCTGTTTTTT.

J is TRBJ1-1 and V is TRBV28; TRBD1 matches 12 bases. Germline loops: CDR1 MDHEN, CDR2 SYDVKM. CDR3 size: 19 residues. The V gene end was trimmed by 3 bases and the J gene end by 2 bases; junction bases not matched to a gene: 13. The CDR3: CASSFAVWDRGRVNTEAFF. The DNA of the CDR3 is TGTGCCAGCAGTTTCGCCGTTTGGGACAGGGGGCGAGTAAACACTGAAGCTTTCTTT.

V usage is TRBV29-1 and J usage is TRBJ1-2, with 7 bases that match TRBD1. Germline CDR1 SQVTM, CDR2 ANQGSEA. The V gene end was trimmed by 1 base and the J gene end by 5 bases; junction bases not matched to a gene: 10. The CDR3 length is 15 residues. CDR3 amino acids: CSVEVTRQGGYGYTF. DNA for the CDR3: TGCAGCGTTGAAGTTACGAGACAGGGCGGGTATGGCTACACCTTC.

The CDR3 DNA follows: TGTGCCAGCAGCATGGGACTTACGGACACTGAAGCTTTCTTT. Its protein is CASSMGLTDTEAFF. The gene calls are TRBV9 and TRBJ1-1, with a weak D call TRBD1 (5 bases). Between the trimmed V and J ends, which lost 4 bases and 3 bases, there was a span of 13 bases. Germline V gene data show CDR1 as SGDLS and CDR2 as YYNGEE. This CDR3 spans 14 amino acids.

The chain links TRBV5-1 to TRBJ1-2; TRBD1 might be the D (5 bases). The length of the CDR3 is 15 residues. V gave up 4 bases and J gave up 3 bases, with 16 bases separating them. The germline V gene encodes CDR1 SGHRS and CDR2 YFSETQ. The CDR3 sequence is CASSAGTAQYYGYTF. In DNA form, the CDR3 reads TGCGCCAGCAGCGCGGGGACGGCGCAGTACTATGGCTACACCTTC.

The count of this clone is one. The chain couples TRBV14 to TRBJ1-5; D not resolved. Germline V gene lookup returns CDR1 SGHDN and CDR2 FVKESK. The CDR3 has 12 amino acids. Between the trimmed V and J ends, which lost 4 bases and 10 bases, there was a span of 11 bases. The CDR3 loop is CASSPRFGPQHF. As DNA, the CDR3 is TGTGCCAGCAGCCCTAGGTTCGGCCCCCAGCATTTT.

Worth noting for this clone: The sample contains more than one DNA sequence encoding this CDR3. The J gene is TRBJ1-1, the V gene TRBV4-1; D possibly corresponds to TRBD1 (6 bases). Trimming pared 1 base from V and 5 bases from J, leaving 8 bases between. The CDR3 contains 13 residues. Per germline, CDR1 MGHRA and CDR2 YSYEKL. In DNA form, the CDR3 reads TGCGCCAGCAGCCAAGTAAGGGGGACTGAAGCTTTCTTT. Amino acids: CASSQVRGTEAFF.

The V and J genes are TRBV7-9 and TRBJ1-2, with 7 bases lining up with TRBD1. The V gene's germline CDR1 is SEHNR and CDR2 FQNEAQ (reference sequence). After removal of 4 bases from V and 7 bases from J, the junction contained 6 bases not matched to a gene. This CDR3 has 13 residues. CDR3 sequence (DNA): TGTGCCAGCAGCTACGACAGGGCTGGTGGCTACACCTTC. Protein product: CASSYDRAGGYTF.

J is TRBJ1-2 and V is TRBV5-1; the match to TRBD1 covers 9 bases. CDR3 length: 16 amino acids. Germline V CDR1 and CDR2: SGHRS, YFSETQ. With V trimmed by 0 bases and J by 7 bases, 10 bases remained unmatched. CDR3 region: CASSLDLGQGLRGYTF. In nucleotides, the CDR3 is TGCGCCAGCAGCTTGGATCTGGGACAGGGATTGCGTGGCTACACCTTC.

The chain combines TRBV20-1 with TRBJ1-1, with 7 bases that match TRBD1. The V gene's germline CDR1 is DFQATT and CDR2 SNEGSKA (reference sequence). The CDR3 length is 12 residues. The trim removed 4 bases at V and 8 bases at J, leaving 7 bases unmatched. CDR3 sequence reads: CSATETGKEAFF. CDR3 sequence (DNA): TGCAGTGCTACTGAGACAGGGAAAGAAGCTTTCTTT.

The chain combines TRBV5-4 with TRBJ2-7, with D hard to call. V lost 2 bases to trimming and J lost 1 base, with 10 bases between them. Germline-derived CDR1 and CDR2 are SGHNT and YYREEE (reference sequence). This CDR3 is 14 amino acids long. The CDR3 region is CASSLIPSSYEQYF. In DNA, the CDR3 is TGTGCCAGCAGCTTAATCCCCAGTTCCTACGAGCAGTACTTC.

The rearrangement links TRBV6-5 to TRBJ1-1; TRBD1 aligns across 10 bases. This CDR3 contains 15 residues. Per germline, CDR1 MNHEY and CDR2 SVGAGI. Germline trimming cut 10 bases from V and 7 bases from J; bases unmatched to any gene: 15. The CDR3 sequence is CATQIAVGTGVEAFF. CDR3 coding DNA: TGTGCCACCCAGATTGCTGTGGGGACAGGGGTTGAAGCTTTCTTT.

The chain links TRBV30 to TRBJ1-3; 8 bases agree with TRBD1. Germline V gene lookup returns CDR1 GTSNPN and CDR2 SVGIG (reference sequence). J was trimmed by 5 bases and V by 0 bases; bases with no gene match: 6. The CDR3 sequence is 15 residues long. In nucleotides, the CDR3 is TGTGCCTGGAGTGTACCCGGACAGGGACGAAACACCATATATTTT. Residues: CAWSVPGQGRNTIYF.

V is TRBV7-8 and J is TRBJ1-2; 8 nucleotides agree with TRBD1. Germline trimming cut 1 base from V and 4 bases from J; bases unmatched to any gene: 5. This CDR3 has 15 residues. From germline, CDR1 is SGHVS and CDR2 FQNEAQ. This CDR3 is CASSLVQGAGYGYTF. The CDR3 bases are TGTGCCAGCAGCTTAGTGCAGGGGGCAGGCTATGGCTACACCTTC.